A single sample gave rise to the 9 T cell receptor beta chains below, sequenced in a study of radiotherapy plus CTLA-4 blockade in lung cancer. Profiled with immunoSEQ multiplex PCR; TCRdb holds only in-frame clones, not every one. The sample yields 90,000 to 130,000 clones, around 84% seen once. The sample consisted of peripheral blood, taken from a patient treated with radiotherapy plus ipilimumab. The receptors originated from a human donor with non-small cell lung cancer that progressed on radiotherapy plus ipilimumab. Some clones in this sample may be carry-over from other donors' samples.

The chain couples TRBV6-5 to TRBJ1-2, with TRBD1 matching 9 bases. V gave up 5 bases and J gave up 4 bases; unmatched junction bases: 5. The CDR3 covers 14 residues. Germline lookup yields CDR1 MNHEY and CDR2 SVGAGI. As DNA, the CDR3 is TGTGCCAGCAGTATGGGACAGGGTTTCTATGGCTACACCTTC. This encodes CASSMGQGFYGYTF.

This chain uses TRBV6-6 with TRBJ2-5; a possible D gene is TRBD1 (6 bases). The germline V and J ends were trimmed by 6 bases and 7 bases, with 15 bases remaining between them. Germline V gene sequence: CDR1 MNHNY, CDR2 SVGAGI (reference sequence). This CDR3 is 13 amino acids long. The DNA of the CDR3 is TGTGCCAGCAGCAACCTACAGGGTCGGACCCAGTACTTC. Encoded protein: CASSNLQGRTQYF.

V gene TRBV27 combines with J gene TRBJ1-4, with D possibly matching TRBD1 (5 bases). Germline CDR1 is MNHEY and CDR2 is SMNVEV (reference sequence). This CDR3 comprises 15 residues. V shed 1 base and J shed 0 bases, with 6 bases lying between them. In DNA, the CDR3 is TGTGCCAGCAGTTTATGGGGGGCAACTAATGAAAAACTGTTTTTT. Protein sequence: CASSLWGATNEKLFF.

The chain uses TRBV30 and TRBJ1-1; 9 bases agree with TRBD1. The CDR3 is 12 amino acids. V gave up 3 bases and J gave up 9 bases; unmatched junction bases: 5. Germline V CDR1 and CDR2: GTSNPN, SVGIG (reference sequence). CDR3 sequence reads: CAWSPGTGKAFF. For the CDR3, the DNA is TGTGCCTGGAGCCCCGGGACAGGGAAAGCTTTCTTT.

The rearrangement joins TRBV4-3 to TRBJ1-1; 7 nucleotides align to TRBD1. The CDR3 totals 17 residues. The V gene's germline CDR1 is LGHNA and CDR2 YSLEER. J gave up 0 bases and V 1 base, and 8 bases lay outside the gene matches. Written as DNA, the CDR3 is TGCGCCAGCAGCCAAGGGCCCCGGGGACAGTTGAACACTGAAGCTTTCTTT. It translates to CASSQGPRGQLNTEAFF.

In regard to this clone: An end of the junction does not agree with germline; a read error may underlie this. The rearrangement links TRBV5-5 to TRBJ1-2, with D unresolved. Germline CDR1 reads SGHKS; CDR2 reads YYEKEE (reference sequence). The CDR3 is 12 amino acids. The CDR3 reads CASSLVPGSPHF. DNA for the CDR3: TGTGCCAGCAGCTTGGTTCCGGGCTCGCCGCACTTC.

Note on this clone: At the DNA level, this CDR3 is encoded by other sequences in the same sample as well. This chain joins TRBV18 and TRBJ1-4, with 8 bases matching TRBD1. The germline V gene has CDR1 KGHSH and CDR2 LQKENI. The CDR3 runs to 16 residues. V shed 4 bases, J shed 0 bases, and the junction held 4 bases outside the gene matches. DNA of the CDR3: TGTGCCAGCTCACTGGGACAGGCCGCAACTAATGAAAAACTGTTTTTT. Translation: CASSLGQAATNEKLFF.

This rearrangement joins TRBV18 to TRBJ2-4; D might be TRBD1 or TRBD2, each matching 5 bases. The germline V gene has CDR1 KGHSH and CDR2 LQKENI. Trimming took off 1 base at V and 0 bases at J, with 13 bases between the two ends. This CDR3 spans 17 amino acids. CDR3 DNA: TGTGCCAGCTCACCACGAGAGGGGAGCCTAGCCAAAAACATTCAGTACTTC. The encoded protein is CASSPREGSLAKNIQYF.

V gene TRBV10-3 combines with J gene TRBJ2-5; the match to TRBD1 covers 8 bases. Germline V gene sequence: CDR1 ENHRY, CDR2 SYGVKD. The junction had 5 bases not matched to a gene; V was cut back by 6 bases and J by 5 bases. There are 13 residues in the CDR3. The CDR3 protein is CAISRGQTETQYF. CDR3 in DNA: TGTGCCATCAGCAGGGGGCAGACCGAGACCCAGTACTTC.